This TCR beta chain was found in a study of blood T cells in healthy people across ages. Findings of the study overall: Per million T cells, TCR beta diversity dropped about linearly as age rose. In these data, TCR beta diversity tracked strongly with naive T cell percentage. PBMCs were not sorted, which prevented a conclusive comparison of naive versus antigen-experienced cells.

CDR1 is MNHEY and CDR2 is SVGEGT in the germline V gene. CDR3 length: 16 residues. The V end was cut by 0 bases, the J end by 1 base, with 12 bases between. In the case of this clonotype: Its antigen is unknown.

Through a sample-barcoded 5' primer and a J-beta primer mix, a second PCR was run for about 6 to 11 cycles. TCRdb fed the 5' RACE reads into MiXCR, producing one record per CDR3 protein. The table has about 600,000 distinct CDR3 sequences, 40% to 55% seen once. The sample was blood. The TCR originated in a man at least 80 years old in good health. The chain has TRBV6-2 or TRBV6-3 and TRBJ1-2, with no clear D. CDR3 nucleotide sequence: TGTGCCAGCAGTTACTCCGAGGGAGTAATTAACTATGGCTACACCTTC. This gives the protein CASSYSEGVINYGYTF.